This T cell receptor beta chain originates from a study of vaccination and CD4 T cells after COVID-19. The overall study: Post-COVID draws came a median approximately 94 days after diagnosis (range 35 to 161).

Findings and caveats of the study: In convalescent patients, a median about 88% of post-vaccine SARS-CoV-2-reactive clones appeared only after vaccination.

In regard to this clonotype: Antigen unknown.

Treatment specified: roughly ten-day PBMC culture with coronavirus spike peptide pools or control peptides (ViraFEST assay). Antigen-specific T cell expansion with peptide pools preceded TCR sequencing in the ViraFEST approach. The CDR3 is made up of 14 amino acids. V lost 5 bases to trimming and J lost 2 bases, with 15 bases between them. From germline, CDR1 is DFQATT and CDR2 SNEGSKA (reference sequence). CD4+ T cells that had been cultured provided DNA sequenced with the Oncomine TCR Beta short-read assay. Genomic DNA was drawn out of CD4+ T cells grown in culture. TCRdb redid the calling of the PCR reads with MiXCR, one entry per CDR3 protein. This sample has about 12,000 distinct CDR3 sequences, with 61% found just once.

The receptor comes from a human donor who had recovered from COVID-19. The sample consisted of CD4+ T cells from blood, cultured in vitro. This chain links TRBV20-1 with TRBJ1-1; weak D call: TRBD1 (5 bases). The CDR3 sequence: CSAPLRDGNTEAFF. As DNA, the CDR3 is TGCAGTGCTCCGCTCCGGGACGGCAACACTGAAGCTTTCTTT.